This TCR beta chain derives from a study of shared clonotypes between healthy human individuals. Study-level background: Each donor's CD4 naive and CD4 memory cells filled three plates apiece, CD8 naive two, and CD8 memory one.

Methods used by the authors: Filtering differed for immunoSEQ, which gave only junction sequences without quality scores. Sequencing was performed with immunoSEQ multiplex PCR; in TCRdb, only in-frame clones are kept and a portion is missing. V and J calls plus clone size are reproduced from that table; the DNA served to infer D and trimming. The table has 850,000 to 1,200,000 clones, 75% seen once; the top ten hold about 1.5%. Trimming removed 2 bases at V and 4 bases at J, with 4 bases between. Germline V CDR1 and CDR2: SGHRS, YFSETQ. The CDR3 loop spans 11 amino acids. Points from the study as a whole: Donor clonotype sharing was expected to depend on sequencing depth.

To note about this clone: Its specificity is unknown.

Sequencing was performed on memory CD4+ T cells sorted from blood. Indicated subset: CD45RA-negative fraction. This receptor was identified in a man aged 18-30 years in good health. The chain carries TRBV5-1 and TRBJ2-7; D is undetermined. Here the CDR3 reads CASSFQYEQYF. In DNA form, the CDR3 reads TGCGCCAGCAGCTTTCAGTACGAGCAGTACTTC.